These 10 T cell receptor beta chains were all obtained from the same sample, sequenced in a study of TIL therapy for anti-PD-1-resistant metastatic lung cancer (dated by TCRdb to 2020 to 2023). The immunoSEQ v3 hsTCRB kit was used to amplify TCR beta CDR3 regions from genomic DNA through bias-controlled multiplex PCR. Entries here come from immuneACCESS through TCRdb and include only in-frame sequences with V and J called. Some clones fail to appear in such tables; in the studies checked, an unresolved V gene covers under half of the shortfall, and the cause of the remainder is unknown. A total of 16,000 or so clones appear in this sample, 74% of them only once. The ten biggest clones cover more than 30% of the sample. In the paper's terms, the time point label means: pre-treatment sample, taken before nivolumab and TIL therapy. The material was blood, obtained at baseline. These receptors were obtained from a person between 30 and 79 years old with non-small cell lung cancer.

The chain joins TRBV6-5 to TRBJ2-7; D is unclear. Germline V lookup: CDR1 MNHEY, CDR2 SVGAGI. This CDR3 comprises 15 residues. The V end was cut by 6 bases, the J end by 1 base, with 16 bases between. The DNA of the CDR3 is TGTGCCAGCAGCCATGATATTCTGACTTCCTACGAGCAGTACTTC. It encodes CASSHDILTSYEQYF.

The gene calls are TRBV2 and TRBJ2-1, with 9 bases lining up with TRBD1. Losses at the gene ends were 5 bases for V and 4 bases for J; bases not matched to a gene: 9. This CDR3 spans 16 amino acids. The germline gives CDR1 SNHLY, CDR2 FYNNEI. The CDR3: CASSTTGTGRYNEQFF. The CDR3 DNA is TGTGCCAGCAGTACCACCGGGACAGGGAGATACAATGAGCAGTTCTTC.

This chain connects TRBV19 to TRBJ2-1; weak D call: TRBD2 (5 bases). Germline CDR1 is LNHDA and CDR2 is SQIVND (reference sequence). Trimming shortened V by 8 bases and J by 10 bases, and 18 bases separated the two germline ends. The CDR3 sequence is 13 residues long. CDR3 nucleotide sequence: TGTGCCAGTGCCCCTAGCCCCAGTAGGGAGCAGTTCTTC. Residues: CASAPSPSREQFF.

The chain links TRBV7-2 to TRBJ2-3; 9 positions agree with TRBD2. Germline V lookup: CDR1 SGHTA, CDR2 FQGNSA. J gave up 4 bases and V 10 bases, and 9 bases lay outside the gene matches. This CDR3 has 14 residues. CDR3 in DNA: TGTGCCACCAATAGCGGGGGTTACTCAGATACGCAGTATTTT. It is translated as CATNSGGYSDTQYF.

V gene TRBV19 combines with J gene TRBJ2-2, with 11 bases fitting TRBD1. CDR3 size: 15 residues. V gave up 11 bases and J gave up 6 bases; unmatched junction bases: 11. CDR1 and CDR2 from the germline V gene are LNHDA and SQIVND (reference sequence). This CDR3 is CASRTGGSRAGELFF. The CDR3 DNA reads TGTGCCTCCAGGACAGGGGGCAGCAGGGCCGGGGAGCTGTTTTTT.

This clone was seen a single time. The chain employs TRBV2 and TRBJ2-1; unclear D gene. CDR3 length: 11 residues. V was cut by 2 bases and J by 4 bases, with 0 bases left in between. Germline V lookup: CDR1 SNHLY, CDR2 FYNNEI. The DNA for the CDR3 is TGTGCCAGCAGTGAATACAATGAGCAGTTCTTC. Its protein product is CASSEYNEQFF.

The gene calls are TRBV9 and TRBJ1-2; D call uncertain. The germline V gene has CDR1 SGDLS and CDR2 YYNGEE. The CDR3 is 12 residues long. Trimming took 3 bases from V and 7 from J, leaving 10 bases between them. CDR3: CASSAAGSGYTF. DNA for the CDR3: TGTGCCAGCAGCGCGGCGGGTAGTGGCTACACCTTC.

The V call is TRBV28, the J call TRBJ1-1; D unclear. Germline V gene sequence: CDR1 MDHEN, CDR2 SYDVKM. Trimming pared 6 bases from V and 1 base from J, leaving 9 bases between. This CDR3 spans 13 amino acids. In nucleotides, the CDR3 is TGTGCCAGCAGACTAGTGGCGAACACTGAAGCTTTCTTT. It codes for CASRLVANTEAFF.

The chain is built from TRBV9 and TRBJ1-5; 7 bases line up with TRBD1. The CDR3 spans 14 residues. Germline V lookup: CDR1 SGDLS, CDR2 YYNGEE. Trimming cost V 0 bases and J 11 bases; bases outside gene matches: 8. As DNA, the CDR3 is TGTGCCAGCAGCGTAGGGACAGGACCGCAGGCCCAGCATTTT. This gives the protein CASSVGTGPQAQHF.

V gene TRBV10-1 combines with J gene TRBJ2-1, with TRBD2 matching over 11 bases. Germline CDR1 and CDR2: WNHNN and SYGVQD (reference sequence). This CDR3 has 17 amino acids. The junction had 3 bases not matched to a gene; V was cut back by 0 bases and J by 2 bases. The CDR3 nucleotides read TGCGCCAGCAGTGAGTCTGTAGCGGGGGGGACCTACAATGAGCAGTTCTTC. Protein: CASSESVAGGTYNEQFF.